This TCR beta chain was sequenced during a study of OX40 agonist ivuxolimab in advanced cancers. Measured with immunoSEQ multiplex PCR; TCRdb has only the in-frame clones, and not every one. In the table there are about 88,000 clones, more than 70% of which are singletons. The germline V gene has CDR1 SEHNR and CDR2 FQNEAQ (reference sequence). Trimming removed 5 bases at V and 3 bases at J, with 16 bases between. The CDR3 is 15 residues long. This TCR derives from an adult with an advanced solid tumor such as melanoma, head and neck, liver or kidney cancer. The specimen was CD4+ or CD8+ T cells sorted from blood, collected in a trial of the OX40 agonist ivuxolimab. V usage is TRBV7-9 and J usage is TRBJ1-1; D is perhaps TRBD1 (5 bases). The CDR3: CASSLGTVLYTEAFF. The CDR3 coding sequence is TGTGCCAGCAGCCTCGGGACCGTTCTTTACACTGAAGCTTTCTTT.